This T cell receptor (beta chain) was identified in a study of patients and donors after allogeneic stem cell transplantation. TCRdb analysed the RT-PCR reads with MiXCR anew, one entry per CDR3 protein. Among about a million distinct CDR3 sequences listed, 18% were seen once. The CDR3 covers 15 residues. Trimming pared 0 bases from V and 3 bases from J, leaving 8 bases between. CDR1 and CDR2 from the germline V gene are KGHDR and SFDVKD. The specimen sequenced was blood, either unsorted or a sorted T cell fraction (not recorded which). This TCR derives from a human donor who was either an allogeneic HSCT recipient or a stem cell or donor lymphocyte infusion donor (not recorded which). It is not recorded whose cells these are; they may come from a transplant donor. This chain links TRBV24-1 with TRBJ1-3, with a tentative D call TRBD1 (6 bases). The DNA of the CDR3 is TGTGCCACCAGTGATTTGACAGGGTTTGGAAACACCATATATTTT. As protein: CATSDLTGFGNTIYF.